The present T cell receptor beta chain was sequenced within a study of siplizumab effects on memory and regulatory T cells. Study-level points and caveats: In siplizumab cultures, the suppressive function of proliferating Tregs remained unconfirmed.

There are 16 residues in the CDR3. V was cut by 1 base and J by 0 bases, with 10 bases left in between. Germline CDR1 is LGHNT and CDR2 is FRNRAP. In regard to this clone: The antigen is unknown.

Clones were read by immunoSEQ multiplex PCR, and TCRdb kept only the in-frame ones, dropping some. The sample lists 110,000 or so clones, approximately 92% occurring once. The chain combines TRBV12-5 with TRBJ1-3, with D unclear. The material sequenced was non-Treg CD4+ T cells sorted from blood. This receptor was identified in a human donor in good health. In DNA form, the CDR3 reads TGTGCTAGTGGTTTGGCCACAGAGCTCTCTGGAAACACCATATATTTT. It yields the protein CASGLATELSGNTIYF.